The clone carrying this TCR beta chain was seen more than once but under ten times. Per the original data handling: The authors estimated nucleated cell counts from reference gene primer amplification. The table came from immunoSEQ multiplex PCR; TCRdb's copy has only in-frame clones and leaves some out. V, J and clone size are those of that table, while D and trimming were read from the DNA. The sample consists of under 200,000 clones, approximately 87% of them appearing once. These data belong to a study of blood T cell repertoires in COVID-19. Turning to the study itself: Spain, Italy and the United States supplied samples that represented acute and convalescent COVID-19. The analysed material was cDNA or gDNA that came from T cells, B-cell-depleted T cells, or PBMCs.

CDR3 length: 14 amino acids. V lost 3 bases and J lost 1, with 9 bases in between. Germline CDR1 reads MNHEY; CDR2 reads SMNVEV (reference sequence). Specimen: peripheral blood. The chain couples TRBV27 to TRBJ1-1; D is unresolved. The sequence was obtained from a woman aged 70-85 years with acute or convalescent COVID-19. CDR3 protein: CASSFRLGNTEAFF. In DNA form, the CDR3 reads TGTGCCAGCAGTTTCAGGCTCGGGAACACTGAAGCTTTCTTT.